This T cell receptor (beta chain) comes out of a study of T cells after yellow fever vaccination (dated by TCRdb to the late 2010s). Context from the whole study: Libraries from fractions with low cell numbers were prepared with the SMART-Seq v4 Ultra Low Input RNA kit. To track T-cell clones before and after primary and booster YFV17D yellow fever vaccination, bulk TCR alpha and beta repertoires were sequenced longitudinally. The cohort comprised two healthy male donors, one aged 18 to 30 and one aged 30 to 39 years. Bulk PBMC replicates and cell subsets were isolated from blood drawn at multiple timepoints before and after both primary and secondary immunization. Summary of the overall study and its limitations: After the booster, most of the clones that had expanded following primary vaccination were detected again (just under 97% of CD4 and 88% of CD8), which suggests that memory was broadly maintained. Because only a couple of donors were included in the study, the extent to which the findings can be generalized is limited. Computational filtering was needed because FACS-sorted repertoires could contain abundant contaminating clonotypes from the bulk population. A small share of clonotypes occurred in both CD4 and CD8 compartments, likely arising from convergent recombination. Compared with the primary T-cell response, the secondary T-cell response was weaker but faster, peaking on day 5 rather than day 15.

The germline V gene gives CDR1 as SGHDT and CDR2 as YYEEEE. Trimming leaves V shorter by 5 bases and J shorter by 4 bases, with the junction holding 4 bases beyond the gene matches. The CDR3 covers 13 residues, taking in both the cysteine and the phenylalanine. Only CDR3 DNA remains: 39 bases, in frame from the first base. The instrument given in TCRdb is Illumina NovaSeq 6000. Synthesis of TCR cDNA relied on 5'RACE template switching, a step that introduced a universal primer site along with unique molecular identifiers. Priming of cDNA synthesis was performed from both the TCR alpha and TCR beta constant segments. Library amplification involved two PCR steps, and the second step added sample barcodes and sequencing adapters. Libraries were sequenced on Illumina HiSeq 2500 (2x100 bp) or NovaSeq (2x150 bp). Turning to the authors' computational methods: Demultiplexing of reads and collapsing into UMI consensus sequences were performed with MIGEC, and V(D)J alignment was carried out with MiXCR. Vaccine-responding clonotypes were identified with edgeR using replicate PBMC samples, with FDR below 0.01 and a log2 fold change above 5 up to day 15 being required. Bulk clonotypes were assigned CD4 or CD8 identity according to which sequenced CD4 or CD8 repertoire held them at higher abundance. Using fastp trimming at Q25 and MiXCR clonotype assembly, TCRdb reanalyzed the public sequencing data and kept in-frame beta chains. All rows with the same CDR3 protein become a single entry with the most common DNA and genes. These V and J calls are TCRdb output, not the study's own analysis. Across this sample there are about 320,000 distinct CDR3 sequences, with 4% to 5.5% seen only once. Of the sample, approximately 20% falls within the top ten clones.

This clonotype appeared a few times. The clone's antigen remains unknown. Base qualities are not at hand, and no much larger clone is one base apart. Taken with the paper, the label for treatment or condition translates to: live attenuated yellow fever vaccine strain. At every blood-draw timepoint, two biological replicates of bulk PBMCs were collected. PBMCs were isolated from peripheral blood using a standard Ficoll-Paque protocol. TriZol was used to extract RNA from bulk PBMCs, CD4 and CD8 fractions, and dextramer-positive and dextramer-negative fractions. The TCR sequence derives from a man aged 18 to 30 who received the YFV17D yellow fever vaccine. The chain employs TRBV5-6 and TRBJ1-1, with 8 bases in between that match TRBD1. This material consisted of PBMCs, taken 15 days after the yellow fever booster vaccination. DNA sequence: TGTGCCAGCAGAGTACAGGGGGTCACTGAAGCTTTCTTT. This translates into CASRVQGVTEAFF.